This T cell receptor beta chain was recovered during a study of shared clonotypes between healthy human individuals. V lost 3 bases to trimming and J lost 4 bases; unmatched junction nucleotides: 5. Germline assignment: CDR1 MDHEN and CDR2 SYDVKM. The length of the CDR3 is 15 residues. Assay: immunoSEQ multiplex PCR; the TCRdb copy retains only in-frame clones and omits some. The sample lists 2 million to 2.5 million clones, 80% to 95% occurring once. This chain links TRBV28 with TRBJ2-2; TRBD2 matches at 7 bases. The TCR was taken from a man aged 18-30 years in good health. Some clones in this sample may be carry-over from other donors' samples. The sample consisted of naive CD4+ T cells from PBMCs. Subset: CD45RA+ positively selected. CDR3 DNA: TGTGCCAGCAGTTTTTGGGAGGGACGCACCGGGGAGCTGTTTTTT. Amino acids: CASSFWEGRTGELFF.